One sample yielded the 25 T cell receptor beta chains listed below, sequenced in a study of shared clonotypes between healthy human individuals. In the naive CD8 group, cells lacked CD45RO and were positively selected for CCR7, so terminally differentiated effector memory CD45RA+ cells were left out. Assay: immunoSEQ multiplex PCR; the TCRdb copy retains only in-frame clones and omits some. The sample holds 500,000 to 700,000 clones; approximately 95% are singletons and the top ten take 0.11%. Sequencing was done on a sample of naive CD8+ T cells sorted from blood. The receptors derive from a woman younger than 45 in good health.

The chain links TRBV28 to TRBJ2-3; D is undetermined. Germline lookup yields CDR1 MDHEN and CDR2 SYDVKM. The V gene lost 4 bases and the J gene lost 9 bases, with 5 bases spanning the gap. This CDR3 is built from 10 residues. CDR3 residues: CASSSVTQYF. CDR3 bases: TGTGCCAGCAGTTCGGTCACGCAGTATTTT.

J is TRBJ2-3 and V is TRBV27; D ambiguous. V was cut by 3 bases and J by 5 bases, with 18 bases left in between. Germline lookup yields CDR1 MNHEY and CDR2 SMNVEV (reference sequence). This CDR3 region has 16 residues. CDR3 bases: TGTGCCAGCAGTTTGAGCCCGGGCTCTGATATAGATACGCAGTATTTT. Amino acid sequence: CASSLSPGSDIDTQYF.

This clone was found once. This chain joins TRBV29-1 and TRBJ2-1; 14 nucleotides match TRBD2. Germline lookup yields CDR1 SQVTM and CDR2 ANQGSEA. The length of the CDR3 is 15 residues. The V segment lost 0 bases and the J segment 7 bases; nucleotides outside the gene matches: 2. CDR3 bases: TGCAGCGTTGAAGAAGGGACTAGCGGGAGTAATGAGCAGTTCTTC. It specifies CSVEEGTSGSNEQFF.

This clone occurred once. The J gene is TRBJ1-5, the V gene TRBV5-1; D remains unclear. CDR1 is SGHRS and CDR2 is YFSETQ in the germline V gene. The V end lost 4 bases, the J end lost 5 bases, and 10 bases lay between the germline ends. The CDR3 length is 13 residues. This chain's CDR3 is CASSHYKDQPQHF. The CDR3 DNA reads TGCGCCAGCAGCCACTACAAGGATCAGCCCCAGCATTTT.

This chain joins TRBV9 and TRBJ2-2, with D unresolved. Trimming left V 3 bases short and J 0 bases short, with 9 bases between. The CDR3 contains 15 residues. CDR1 is SGDLS, CDR2 YYNGEE, per germline. The CDR3 protein is CASSGRSANTGELFF. Written as DNA, the CDR3 is TGTGCCAGCAGCGGGCGCAGCGCGAACACCGGGGAGCTGTTTTTT.

The V gene is TRBV19, the J gene TRBJ2-7, with D possibly TRBD2 on 6 matching bases. Germline V gene lookup returns CDR1 LNHDA and CDR2 SQIVND (reference sequence). V was shortened by 8 bases and J by 3 bases, with 14 bases between the two germline ends. The CDR3 runs 13 residues. The CDR3 DNA sequence: TGTGCCAGTCAGTACGGGCGGGGCTACGAGCAGTACTTC. Translation gives CASQYGRGYEQYF. Full variable domain (remainder filled in from reference TRBV19 and TRBJ2-7): DGGITQSPKYLFRKEGQNVTLSCEQNLNHDAMYWYRQDPGQGLRLIYYSQIVNDFQKGDIAEGYSVSREKKESFPLTVTSAQKNPTAFYLCASQYGRGYEQYFGPGTRLTVT.

V and J are TRBV5-4 and TRBJ2-1; no firm D call. CDR1 is SGHNT, CDR2 YYREEE, per germline (reference sequence). The CDR3 is 14 amino acids. Trimming took off 4 bases at V and 7 bases at J, with 15 bases between the two ends. Written as DNA, the CDR3 is TGTGCCAGCAGCCCGGGTCAAAACCCGAATGAGCAGTTCTTC. It specifies CASSPGQNPNEQFF.

The J gene is TRBJ1-4, the V gene TRBV29-1; no clear D gene. The CDR3 spans 12 residues. The V end lost 0 bases, the J end lost 13 bases, and 12 bases lay between the germline ends. In germline, CDR1 is SQVTM, CDR2 ANQGSEA. CDR3 coding DNA: TGCAGCGTTGAAGACCGGCTTTCTATACTGTTTTTT. It codes for CSVEDRLSILFF.

This chain connects TRBV27 to TRBJ1-5, with D hard to call. The germline gives CDR1 MNHEY, CDR2 SMNVEV (reference sequence). The CDR3 spans 11 residues. V gave up 10 bases and J gave up 6 bases, with 10 bases separating them. CDR3 residues: CATRETQPQHF. CDR3 nucleotide sequence: TGTGCCACCAGAGAAACTCAGCCCCAGCATTTT.

There are a few counts of this clone. The chain joins TRBV4-2 to TRBJ1-5; D is possibly TRBD1 (6 bases). V was clipped by 2 bases and J by 3 bases, with 14 bases between them. Germline V CDR1 and CDR2: LGHNA, YNFKEQ. The CDR3 runs to 16 residues. The CDR3 loop is CASSQSLTGPNQPQHF. Here the CDR3 DNA reads TGTGCCAGCAGCCAAAGCCTGACAGGACCCAATCAGCCCCAGCATTTT.

For the CDR3, the DNA is TGTGCCAGTAGTACCGGCCCCCGGGAGGGATTTTACACTGAAGCTTTCTTT. Translation gives CASSTGPREGFYTEAFF. The J gene is TRBJ1-1, the V gene TRBV19; no clear D gene. Germline V gene lookup returns CDR1 LNHDA and CDR2 SQIVND (reference sequence). Trimming cost V 4 bases and J 3 bases, with 21 bases left between them. This CDR3 spans 17 amino acids.

This chain joins TRBV27 and TRBJ2-2; D not resolved. Per germline, CDR1 MNHEY and CDR2 SMNVEV (reference sequence). The CDR3 covers 13 residues. V was clipped by 4 bases and J by 4 bases, with 7 bases between them. The CDR3 region is CASSYRGTGELFF. In nucleotides, the CDR3 is TGTGCCAGCAGTTACCGAGGCACCGGGGAGCTGTTTTTT.

In regard to this clone: At the DNA level, this CDR3 is encoded by other sequences in the same sample as well. V is TRBV5-4 and J is TRBJ2-1; D tentatively reads TRBD1 or TRBD2 (5 bases each). Germline lookup yields CDR1 SGHNT and CDR2 YYREEE (reference sequence). Deletions cut 4 bases from V and 5 bases from J, with 10 bases between. There are 13 residues in the CDR3. The CDR3 loop reads CASSLGENNEQFF. In DNA, the CDR3 is TGTGCCAGCAGCCTGGGGGAGAACAATGAGCAGTTCTTC.

The chain carries TRBV28 and TRBJ2-1; D might be TRBD1 (5 bases). The germline V and J ends were trimmed by 5 bases and 9 bases, with 11 bases remaining between them. The germline CDR1 and CDR2 sequences are MDHEN and SYDVKM. The CDR3 sequence is 12 residues long. The CDR3 spells CASSARVGEQFF. For the CDR3, the DNA is TGTGCCAGCAGTGCCAGGGTGGGTGAGCAGTTCTTC.

Turning to this clone: The same CDR3 is also encoded by other DNA sequences in this sample. V is TRBV27 and J is TRBJ2-7; D is perhaps TRBD2 (6 bases). Germline V gives CDR1 MNHEY, CDR2 SMNVEV (reference sequence). Trimming left V 3 bases short and J 6 bases short, with 12 bases between. The CDR3 extends over 13 amino acids. The CDR3 DNA sequence: TGTGCCAGCAGTTTGGCGGGACTGGGCGAGCAGTACTTC. Its translation is CASSLAGLGEQYF.

For this clone: Other DNA variants within this sample encode the same CDR3. The chain joins TRBV9 to TRBJ2-7, with 9 bases identical to TRBD2. The germline V gene encodes CDR1 SGDLS and CDR2 YYNGEE. This CDR3 is built from 14 residues. J lost 3 bases, V lost 2 bases, and 3 bases had no gene match. The CDR3 protein is CASSVAGGGYEQYF. The CDR3 DNA reads TGTGCCAGCAGCGTTGCGGGAGGGGGCTACGAGCAGTACTTC.

The chain uses TRBV28 and TRBJ2-7, with D possibly matching TRBD2 (6 bases). The V end was cut by 4 bases, the J end by 1 base, with 17 bases between. Looked up from germline, CDR1 is MDHEN and CDR2 is SYDVKM. The CDR3 runs to 16 residues. CDR3 sequence (DNA): TGTGCCAGCAGTTCCCCGAGGGAGCGGGTTTCCTACGAGCAGTACTTC. This encodes CASSSPRERVSYEQYF.

The gene calls are TRBV6-5 and TRBJ2-1; possibly TRBD1 or TRBD2 for D (6 bases each). The CDR3 runs to 16 residues. Germline V lookup: CDR1 MNHEY, CDR2 SVGAGI. The V end was cut by 0 bases, the J end by 5 bases, with 14 bases between. The CDR3 loop reads CASSYSRGLLNNEQFF. The CDR3 region has the DNA TGTGCCAGCAGTTACTCCCGGGGGCTACTCAACAATGAGCAGTTCTTC.

The V call is TRBV27, the J call TRBJ2-7; 9 bases agree with TRBD2. Trimming cost V 2 bases and J 2 bases; bases outside gene matches: 1. The germline V gene has CDR1 MNHEY and CDR2 SMNVEV (reference sequence). The CDR3 sequence is 14 residues long. The CDR3 DNA sequence: TGTGCCAGCAGTTTACTAGCGGGAACCTACGAGCAGTACTTC. It translates to CASSLLAGTYEQYF.

The chain couples TRBV9 to TRBJ1-4; D remains unclear. Germline V lookup: CDR1 SGDLS, CDR2 YYNGEE. V shed 0 bases and J shed 8 bases, with 17 bases lying between them. The CDR3 sequence is 16 residues long. Written as DNA, the CDR3 is TGTGCCAGCAGCGTAGAGGCTTCCACCGGGTGGGAAAAACTGTTTTTT. Amino acids: CASSVEASTGWEKLFF.

The chain links TRBV11-3 to TRBJ1-1, with TRBD1 identical over 8 bases. J gave up 5 bases and V 5 bases, and 10 bases lay outside the gene matches. This CDR3 spans 15 amino acids. Germline V lookup: CDR1 SGHNT, CDR2 YENEEA. The CDR3, as DNA: TGTGCCAGCAGCCCAAGCAGGGGGCCGGGGACTGAAGCTTTCTTT. It codes for CASSPSRGPGTEAFF. Supplemented by reference TRBV11-3 and TRBJ1-1, the full variable domain reads EAGVVQSPRYKIIEKKQPVAFWCNPISGHNTLYWYLQNLGQGPELLIRYENEEAVDDSQLPKDRFSAERLKGVDSTLKIQPAELGDSAVYLCASSPSRGPGTEAFFGQGTRLTVV.

V gene TRBV7-8 combines with J gene TRBJ2-5, with 12 bases fitting TRBD2. CDR1 and CDR2 (germline): SGHVS, FQNEAQ. This CDR3 spans 16 amino acids. V dropped 2 bases and J dropped 5; count of bases not matched to a gene: 6. CDR3 coding DNA: TGTGCCAGCAGCTTAAGGCTAGCGGGAGGGGACGAGACCCAGTACTTC. Amino acids: CASSLRLAGGDETQYF. The full variable domain, in which reference TRBV7-8 and TRBJ2-5 provide the parts outside the CDR3, is GAGVSQSPRYKVAKRGQDVALRCDPISGHVSLFWYQQALGQGPEFLTYFQNEAQLDKSGLPSDRFFAERPEGSVSTLKIQRTQQEDSAVYLCASSLRLAGGDETQYFGPGTRLLVL.

The rearrangement uses TRBV27 and TRBJ2-7; TRBD2 aligns across 7 bases. This CDR3 region has 14 residues. The junction had 8 bases not matched to a gene; V was cut back by 6 bases and J by 3 bases. The germline V gene has CDR1 MNHEY and CDR2 SMNVEV (reference sequence). CDR3 residues: CASSRERDYYEQYF. In nucleotides, the CDR3 is TGTGCCAGCAGCCGGGAGCGGGATTACTACGAGCAGTACTTC.

This clone appeared a single time. J is TRBJ2-7 and V is TRBV1; TRBD2 reflects the table's D call only, with no check against the DNA. TRBV1 is termed a pseudogene. CDR3 size: 14 residues. The CDR3 loop reads CTSSQDGGRDEQYF. CDR3 nucleotide sequence: TGCACCAGCAGCCAAGACGGCGGGAGAGACGAGCAGTACTTC.

The chain is built from TRBV28 and TRBJ2-5; no clear D gene. Germline V gives CDR1 MDHEN, CDR2 SYDVKM. The CDR3 has 12 residues. Trimming took 8 bases from V and 2 from J, leaving 9 bases between them. CDR3 bases: TGTGCCAGCGGGCTTTTACAAGAGACCCAGTACTTC. This encodes CASGLLQETQYF.